This T cell receptor beta chain emerged from a study of PD-L1 blockade in urothelial cancer. Study in general: Prior regimens of chemotherapy numbered 0 to 3 per patient.

The time point here: peripheral blood 6 weeks after treatment start. Only in-frame clones appear in the TCRdb table, and some are missing; sequencing was by immunoSEQ multiplex PCR. Among 40,000 to 45,000 clones, 91% were seen once, and the ten largest hold 6% to 9.5%. CDR1 SGHNT and CDR2 YYREEE come from the germline V gene (reference sequence). V was pared by 0 bases and J by 5 bases, with 6 bases of the junction left unmatched. CDR3 length equals 15 residues. The clonotype comes from a man between 65 and 85 years old with urothelial cancer. Sequences were derived from PBMCs, sampled around atezolizumab (anti-PD-L1) treatment. The chain joins TRBV5-4 to TRBJ2-5; 8 positions match TRBD2. The CDR3 DNA is TGTGCCAGCAGCTTGGGGTCAGGCGGGAGGGAGACCCAGTACTTC. It translates to CASSLGSGGRETQYF.